The 27 T cell receptor beta chains below come from one sample, sequenced in a study of blood T cell repertoires in COVID-19. TCRdb keeps only in-frame clones here, not all; method: immunoSEQ multiplex PCR. The table lists about 170,000 clones, roughly nine tenths of them singletons. Sequences were obtained from peripheral blood. These TCRs come from a man in his sixties with acute or convalescent COVID-19.

CDR3 sequence: CAWAGGAGQPQHF. In DNA, the CDR3 is TGTGCCTGGGCAGGGGGAGCAGGTCAGCCCCAGCATTTT. This sequence joins TRBV30 and TRBJ1-5, with 7 bases aligning to TRBD1. The germline V gene encodes CDR1 GTSNPN and CDR2 SVGIG (reference sequence). Trimming removed 5 bases from V and 6 bases from J; junction bases left unmatched: 7. The CDR3 length is 13 residues.

The chain combines TRBV2 with TRBJ2-5; 7 nucleotides agree with TRBD2. The trim removed 7 bases at V and 5 bases at J, leaving 10 bases unmatched. In germline, CDR1 is SNHLY, CDR2 FYNNEI. The CDR3 runs to 14 residues. The CDR3 sequence is CASMSREGGETQYF. CDR3 bases: TGTGCCAGCATGAGCAGGGAGGGAGGGGAGACCCAGTACTTC.

The V call is TRBV5-4, the J call TRBJ2-5, with 15 bases aligning to TRBD2. Germline V gives CDR1 SGHNT, CDR2 YYREEE (reference sequence). This CDR3 contains 17 residues. The junction had 7 bases not matched to a gene; V was cut back by 4 bases and J by 3 bases. The CDR3 nucleotides are TGTGCCAGCAGCCCGGGACTAGCGGGGGGTCAGAAAGAGACCCAGTACTTC. Protein product: CASSPGLAGGQKETQYF.

In this sample, this clone turned up once. The rearrangement links TRBV4-1 to TRBJ1-4, with 7 bases fitting TRBD1. J lost 2 bases, V lost 4 bases, and 22 bases had no gene match. The CDR3 is 21 amino acids. The germline CDR1 and CDR2 sequences are MGHRA and YSYEKL. CDR3 sequence: CASSPKGEEGQRAGTNEKLFF. CDR3 nucleotides: TGCGCCAGCAGCCCCAAAGGGGAGGAGGGACAGAGGGCCGGGACTAATGAAAAACTGTTTTTT.

This rearrangement joins TRBV7-9 to TRBJ1-1, with a possible D match to TRBD1 (5 bases). This CDR3 region has 14 residues. CDR1 SEHNR and CDR2 FQNEAQ come from the germline V gene (reference sequence). Trimming stripped 6 bases from V and 1 base from J, with 12 bases between. The CDR3 reads CASRMMGRNTEAFF. The CDR3 nucleotides read TGTGCCAGCAGGATGATGGGGCGGAACACTGAAGCTTTCTTT.

V is TRBV19 and J is TRBJ1-1; D call uncertain. Trimming stripped 6 bases from V and 6 bases from J, with 14 bases between. CDR3 length: 13 amino acids. Germline loops: CDR1 LNHDA, CDR2 SQIVND (reference sequence). CDR3: CASREGTPPEAFF. CDR3 nucleotide sequence: TGTGCCAGTAGAGAGGGTACACCACCTGAAGCTTTCTTT.

The chain employs TRBV21-1 and TRBJ2-4; TRBD1, the table's D call, lacks a check against the DNA. TRBV21-1 is classified as a pseudogene. The CDR3 consists of 17 residues. CDR3 nucleotide sequence: TGTGCCAGCAGCCCAGGGGGGTTGGGACAGGGAAAAAACATTCAGTACTTC. Its translation: CASSPGGLGQGKNIQYF.

This rearrangement joins TRBV29-1 to TRBJ1-2; 10 bases align to TRBD1. CDR1 and CDR2 from the germline V gene are SQVTM and ANQGSEA. This CDR3 has 16 residues. Losses at the gene ends were 4 bases for V and 0 bases for J; bases not matched to a gene: 8. The CDR3, as DNA: TGCAGCGTTGGACCGGGACAGGGGACCCCTAACTATGGCTACACCTTC. It yields the protein CSVGPGQGTPNYGYTF.

This clone was observed a few times. The chain employs TRBV6-2 or TRBV6-3 and TRBJ2-7; 7 bases match TRBD1. V shed 6 bases, J shed 3 bases, and the junction held 8 bases outside the gene matches. This CDR3 region has 14 residues. CDR1 MNHEY and CDR2 SVGEGT come from the germline V gene. The CDR3 spells CASSLAGGRYEQYV. DNA for the CDR3: TGTGCCAGCAGCCTCGCAGGGGGTCGCTACGAGCAGTACGTC.

This chain joins TRBV27 and TRBJ1-2, with a tentative D call TRBD1 (5 bases). This CDR3 region has 14 residues. Trimming removed 8 bases from V and 4 bases from J, with 17 bases in between. The germline V gene has CDR1 MNHEY and CDR2 SMNVEV (reference sequence). The DNA for the CDR3 is TGTGCCAGCGGACCCCACCAGGGATTCTATGGCTACACCTTC. The encoded protein is CASGPHQGFYGYTF.

The genes are TRBV2 and TRBJ1-2; D perhaps matches TRBD1 (6 bases). V was pared by 1 base and J by 5 bases, with 17 bases between. The CDR3 spans 16 residues. Looked up from germline, CDR1 is SNHLY and CDR2 is FYNNEI. The CDR3 nucleotides read TGTGCCAGCAGTGAAGGTGACAACAGGGCAGGGTATGGCTACACCTTC. It codes for CASSEGDNRAGYGYTF.

The J gene is TRBJ2-4, the V gene TRBV11-2, with TRBD1 matching over 8 bases. The CDR3 runs to 15 residues. After removal of 2 bases from V and 6 bases from J, the junction contained 6 bases not matched to a gene. CDR1 and CDR2 (germline): SGHAT, FQNNGV. The DNA for the CDR3 is TGTGCCAGCAGCTTATCAGGGGGCCGTGTAAACATTCAGTACTTC. It is translated as CASSLSGGRVNIQYF.

The DNA of the CDR3 is TGTGCCAGCAGCTCCCCCCGGACTAGCGGCGGGGAGCTGTTTTTT. It codes for CASSSPRTSGGELFF. The rearrangement joins TRBV7-9 to TRBJ2-2, with TRBD2 matching 10 bases. The germline V gene encodes CDR1 SEHNR and CDR2 FQNEAQ (reference sequence). This CDR3 has 15 residues. The V gene end was trimmed by 4 bases and the J gene end by 7 bases; junction bases not matched to a gene: 6.

The CDR3 sequence: CASSFVGAMNTEAFF. CDR3 in DNA: TGTGCCAGCAGCTTCGTAGGAGCCATGAACACTGAAGCTTTCTTT. The genes are TRBV5-4 and TRBJ1-1; D call uncertain. CDR1 is SGHNT, CDR2 YYREEE, per germline (reference sequence). The CDR3 loop spans 15 amino acids. Trimming took 2 bases from V and 0 from J, leaving 11 bases between them.

The CDR3 DNA reads as TGTGCCAGCAGCTTCAGGGGGCACGGACAGCCCCAGCATTTT. This codes for CASSFRGHGQPQHF. The V gene is TRBV7-6, the J gene TRBJ1-5; 8 nucleotides line up with TRBD1. With V trimmed by 3 bases and J by 7 bases, 5 bases remained unmatched. The CDR3 runs to 14 residues. Germline assignment: CDR1 SGHVS and CDR2 FNYEAQ.

The chain carries TRBV5-6 and TRBJ2-5, with D perhaps matching TRBD1 (6 bases). CDR1 SGHDT and CDR2 YYEEEE come from the germline V gene. Between the trimmed V and J ends, which lost 5 bases and 5 bases, there was a span of 16 bases. The CDR3 is made up of 14 amino acids. CDR3 amino acids: CASRGQGRGETQYF. CDR3 DNA: TGTGCCAGCAGAGGTCAGGGGAGAGGGGAGACCCAGTACTTC.

The V call is TRBV5-1, the J call TRBJ1-2, with TRBD1 matching over 10 bases. V gave up 2 bases and J gave up 3 bases; unmatched junction bases: 1. The CDR3 has 14 amino acids. Germline V lookup: CDR1 SGHRS, CDR2 YFSETQ. The CDR3, as DNA: TGCGCCAGCAGCTTCGGACAGGGGGACTATGGCTACACCTTC. Residues: CASSFGQGDYGYTF.

This clone was seen just once. The chain uses TRBV2 and TRBJ2-4, with D perhaps matching TRBD1 (5 bases). V was shortened by 8 bases and J by 9 bases, with 20 bases between the two germline ends. CDR3 length: 14 amino acids. The germline V gene has CDR1 SNHLY and CDR2 FYNNEI. The CDR3 DNA reads as TGTGCCAGCTCCGATCAGGGTATGGAAAGCATTCAGTACTTC. This translates into CASSDQGMESIQYF.

The chain recombines TRBV9 with TRBJ1-4; 8 bases agree with TRBD1. Unmatched junction bases numbered 4, after V lost 4 bases and J lost 8 bases. Germline CDR1 SGDLS, CDR2 YYNGEE. The CDR3 contains 13 residues. The CDR3: CASSRQGHEKLFF. CDR3 nucleotide sequence: TGTGCCAGCAGCCGACAGGGGCACGAAAAACTGTTTTTT.

This clone was counted between two and nine times. The chain is built from TRBV19 and TRBJ1-1; TRBD1 might be the D (5 bases). CDR3 size: 13 residues. V was shortened by 5 bases and J by 4 bases, with 11 bases between the two germline ends. Germline V CDR1 and CDR2: LNHDA, SQIVND (reference sequence). The CDR3 sequence: CASSRGSSTEAFF. For the CDR3, the DNA is TGTGCCAGTAGTCGGGGGTCTAGCACTGAAGCTTTCTTT.

Only a few counts were recorded for this clone. Other DNA sequences in this sample translate to the same CDR3. The rearrangement uses TRBV5-6 and TRBJ1-2, with TRBD1 matching over 11 bases. Germline CDR1 reads SGHDT; CDR2 reads YYEEEE. The V and J ends lost 2 bases and 7 bases, in that order; junction bases with no gene match: 7. The CDR3 loop spans 15 amino acids. DNA of the CDR3: TGTGCCAGCAGCTTCCCCGGACAGGGGGCTGGTGGCTACACCTTC. This encodes CASSFPGQGAGGYTF.

The CDR3 DNA follows: TGTGCCAGCAGCTTGCGTACAGGGGCAGGGACAGATACGCAGTATTTT. This gives the protein CASSLRTGAGTDTQYF. The chain combines TRBV7-6 with TRBJ2-3, with 7 bases matching TRBD1. With 3 bases clipped from V and 3 bases from J, the junction kept 9 bases outside the gene matches. The CDR3 loop spans 16 amino acids. CDR1 is SGHVS, CDR2 FNYEAQ, per germline. Full variable domain (missing parts from reference TRBV7-6 and TRBJ2-3): GAGVSQSPRYKVTKRGQDVALRCDPISGHVSLYWYRQALGQGPEFLTYFNYEAQQDKSGLPNDRFSAERPEGSISTLTIQRTEQRDSAMYRCASSLRTGAGTDTQYFGPGTRLTVL.

The J gene is TRBJ1-1, the V gene TRBV6-1; 10 bases map to TRBD1. V gave up 5 bases and J gave up 3 bases; unmatched junction bases: 6. Per germline, CDR1 MNHNS and CDR2 SASEGT. The CDR3 loop spans 15 amino acids. For the CDR3, the DNA is TGTGCCAGCAGTTCATCGGACAGGGGGGACACTGAAGCTTTCTTT. This encodes CASSSSDRGDTEAFF.

The rearrangement links TRBV4-1 to TRBJ2-5; 7 bases agree with TRBD1. Germline-derived CDR1 and CDR2 are MGHRA and YSYEKL. This CDR3 has 15 residues. V lost 0 bases, J lost 5 bases, and 6 bases stayed unmatched. The chain's CDR3 is CASSQDGTVLETQYF. CDR3 bases: TGCGCCAGCAGCCAAGACGGGACAGTCCTGGAGACCCAGTACTTC.

The chain joins TRBV2 to TRBJ2-2, with 15 bases lining up with TRBD2. Unmatched junction bases numbered 2, after V lost 6 bases and J lost 6 bases. This CDR3 has 15 amino acids. Per the germline V gene, CDR1 is SNHLY and CDR2 is FYNNEI. The CDR3 DNA sequence: TGTGCCAGCAGAGGACTAGCGGGAGGGGCCGGGGAGCTGTTTTTT. This sequence encodes CASRGLAGGAGELFF.

The chain uses TRBV11-3 and TRBJ1-1; TRBD1 is a possible D gene (5 bases). The germline gives CDR1 SGHNT, CDR2 YENEEA. Trimming left V 0 bases short and J 1 base short, with 9 bases between. The CDR3 is made up of 15 amino acids. The CDR3 DNA reads as TGTGCCAGCAGCTTAGATCTGGGGGGGAACACTGAAGCTTTCTTT. Translating gives CASSLDLGGNTEAFF. The variable domain in full, with the rest retrieved from reference TRBV11-3 and TRBJ1-1, is EAGVVQSPRYKIIEKKQPVAFWCNPISGHNTLYWYLQNLGQGPELLIRYENEEAVDDSQLPKDRFSAERLKGVDSTLKIQPAELGDSAVYLCASSLDLGGNTEAFFGQGTRLTVV.

The chain employs TRBV30 and TRBJ2-7, with D possibly being TRBD2 (6 bases). V was clipped by 5 bases and J by 4 bases, with 15 bases between them. This CDR3 spans 13 amino acids. Germline CDR1 is GTSNPN and CDR2 is SVGIG (reference sequence). Here the CDR3 reads CAWGDLGRYEQYF. In nucleotides, the CDR3 is TGTGCCTGGGGGGACTTGGGTCGATACGAGCAGTACTTC.